This T cell receptor beta chain is from a study of cytomegalovirus exposure and HLA in healthy donors. General study findings and limits: The only immune exposure information that was available was CMV serostatus. In vitro experiments confirmed that a few CMV-associated chains were specific for CMV antigens.

Points on this clone: Its target is unknown.

The PCR had 60 Vbeta and 13 Jbeta primers. Assay used: immunoSEQ multiplex PCR; TCRdb lists only in-frame clones, some missing. The top ten hold roughly 1% of the sample, which has 150,000 to 200,000 clones, more than 70% seen once. CDR1 MDHEN and CDR2 SYDVKM come from the germline V gene. The V and J ends lost 1 base and 4 bases respectively, with 20 bases between them. CDR3 length: 19 residues. The receptor was derived from a man aged 30 to 39 in good health and CMV-seronegative. V and J are TRBV28 and TRBJ1-6; perhaps TRBD1 as D (5 bases). The sequenced sample was PBMCs. In DNA form, the CDR3 reads TGTGCCAGCAGTTTATTAGGGCAGGGCCGGAGTTATTATAATTCACCCCTCCACTTT. It encodes CASSLLGQGRSYYNSPLHF.